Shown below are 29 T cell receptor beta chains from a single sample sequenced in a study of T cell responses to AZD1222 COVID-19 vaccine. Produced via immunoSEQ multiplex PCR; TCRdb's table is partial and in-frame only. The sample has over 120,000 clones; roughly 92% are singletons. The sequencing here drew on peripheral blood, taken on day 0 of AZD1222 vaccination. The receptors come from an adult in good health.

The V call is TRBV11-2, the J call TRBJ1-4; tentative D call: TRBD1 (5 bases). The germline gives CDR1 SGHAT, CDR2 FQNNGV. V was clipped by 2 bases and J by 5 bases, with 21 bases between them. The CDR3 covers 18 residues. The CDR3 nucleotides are TGTGCCAGCAGCTTATCGTTTTCAACGGGGCAGGGAAATGAAAAACTGTTTTTT. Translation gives CASSLSFSTGQGNEKLFF.

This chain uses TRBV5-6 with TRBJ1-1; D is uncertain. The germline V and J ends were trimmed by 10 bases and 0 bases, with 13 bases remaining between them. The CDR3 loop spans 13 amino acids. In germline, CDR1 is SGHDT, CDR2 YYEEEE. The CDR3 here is CASERVMNTEAFF. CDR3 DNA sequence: TGTGCCTCCGAAAGGGTGATGAACACTGAAGCTTTCTTT.

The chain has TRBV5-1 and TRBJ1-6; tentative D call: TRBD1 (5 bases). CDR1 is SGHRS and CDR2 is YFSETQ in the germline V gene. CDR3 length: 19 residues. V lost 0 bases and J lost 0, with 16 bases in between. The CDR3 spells CASSLGGTSIRSYNSPLHF. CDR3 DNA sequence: TGCGCCAGCAGCTTGGGGGGCACCTCCATCCGCTCCTATAATTCACCCCTCCACTTT.

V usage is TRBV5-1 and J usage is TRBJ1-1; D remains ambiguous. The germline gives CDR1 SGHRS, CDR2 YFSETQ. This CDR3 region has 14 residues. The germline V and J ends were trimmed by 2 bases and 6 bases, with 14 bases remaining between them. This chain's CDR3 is CASSLKETNAEAFF. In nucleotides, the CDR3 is TGCGCCAGCAGCTTAAAGGAGACAAACGCTGAAGCTTTCTTT. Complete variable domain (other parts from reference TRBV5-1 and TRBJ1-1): KAGVTQTPRYLIKTRGQQVTLSCSPISGHRSVSWYQQTPGQGLQFLFEYFSETQRNKGNFPGRFSGRQFSNSRSEMNVSTLELGDSALYLCASSLKETNAEAFFGQGTRLTVV.

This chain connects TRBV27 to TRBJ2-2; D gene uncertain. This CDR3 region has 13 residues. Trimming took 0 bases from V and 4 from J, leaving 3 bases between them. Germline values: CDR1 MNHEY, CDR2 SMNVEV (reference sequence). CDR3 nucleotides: TGTGCCAGCAGTTTATCGGGCACCGGGGAGCTGTTTTTT. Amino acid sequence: CASSLSGTGELFF.

The CDR3 spells CSASPLAGRSGANTEAFF. CDR3 DNA: TGCAGTGCTAGTCCCCTTGCGGGCCGCTCTGGGGCGAACACTGAAGCTTTCTTT. This chain uses TRBV20-1 with TRBJ1-1; D may be TRBD1 (5 bases). This CDR3 spans 18 amino acids. Trimming removed 3 bases from V and 1 base from J, with 24 bases in between. The germline V gene encodes CDR1 DFQATT and CDR2 SNEGSKA (reference sequence).

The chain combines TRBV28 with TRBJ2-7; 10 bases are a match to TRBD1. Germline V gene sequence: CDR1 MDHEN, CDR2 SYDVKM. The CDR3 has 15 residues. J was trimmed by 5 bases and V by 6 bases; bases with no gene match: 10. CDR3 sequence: CASRPTGQGLDEQYF. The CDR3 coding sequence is TGTGCCAGCAGACCAACGGGACAGGGGCTTGACGAGCAGTACTTC.

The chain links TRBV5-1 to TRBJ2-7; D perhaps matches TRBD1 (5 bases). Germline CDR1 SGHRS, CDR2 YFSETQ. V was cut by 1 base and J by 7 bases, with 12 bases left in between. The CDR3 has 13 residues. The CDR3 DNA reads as TGCGCCAGCAGCTTGTCAGGACAAGATGAGCAGTACTTC. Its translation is CASSLSGQDEQYF. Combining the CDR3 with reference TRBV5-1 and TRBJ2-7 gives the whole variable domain KAGVTQTPRYLIKTRGQQVTLSCSPISGHRSVSWYQQTPGQGLQFLFEYFSETQRNKGNFPGRFSGRQFSNSRSEMNVSTLELGDSALYLCASSLSGQDEQYFGPGTRLTVT.

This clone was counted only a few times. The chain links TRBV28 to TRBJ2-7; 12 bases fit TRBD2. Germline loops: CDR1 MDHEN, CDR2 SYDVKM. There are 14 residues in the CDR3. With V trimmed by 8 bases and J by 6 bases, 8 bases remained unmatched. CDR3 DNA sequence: TGTGCCAGCCTAGCGGGAGGGTTATCATTCGAGCAGTACTTC. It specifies CASLAGGLSFEQYF.

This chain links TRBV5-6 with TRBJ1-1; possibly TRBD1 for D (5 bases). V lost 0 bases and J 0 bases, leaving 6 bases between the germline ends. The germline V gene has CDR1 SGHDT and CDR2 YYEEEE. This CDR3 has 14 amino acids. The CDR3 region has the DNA TGTGCCAGCAGCTTGGACAGGTTGAACACTGAAGCTTTCTTT. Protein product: CASSLDRLNTEAFF.

CDR3 DNA: TGTGCCACCAGTGACGCCTCTAGCGGGGAAGAATCGGAGGAGCAGTTCTTC. It translates to CATSDASSGEESEEQFF. The gene calls are TRBV24-1 and TRBJ2-1; 9 nucleotides line up with TRBD2. The CDR3 is 17 residues long. Germline V gene sequence: CDR1 KGHDR, CDR2 SFDVKD. V shed 4 bases, J shed 10 bases, and the junction held 16 bases outside the gene matches.

CDR3 DNA: TGCGCCAGCAAGGATACCAATGAGCAGTTCTTC. It yields the protein CASKDTNEQFF. The V gene is TRBV5-1, the J gene TRBJ2-1; D is uncertain. The CDR3 length is 11 residues. Germline assignment: CDR1 SGHRS and CDR2 YFSETQ. Trimming stripped 6 bases from V and 6 bases from J, with 7 bases between. Variable domain in full (rest from reference TRBV5-1 and TRBJ2-1): KAGVTQTPRYLIKTRGQQVTLSCSPISGHRSVSWYQQTPGQGLQFLFEYFSETQRNKGNFPGRFSGRQFSNSRSEMNVSTLELGDSALYLCASKDTNEQFFGPGTRLTVL.

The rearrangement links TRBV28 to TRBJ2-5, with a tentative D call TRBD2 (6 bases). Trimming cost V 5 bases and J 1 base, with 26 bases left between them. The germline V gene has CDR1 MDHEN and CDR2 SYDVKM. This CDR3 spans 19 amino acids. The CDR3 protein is CASSPRLGGGGTFQETQYF. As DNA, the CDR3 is TGTGCCAGCAGTCCACGATTGGGAGGTGGCGGAACTTTCCAAGAGACCCAGTACTTC.

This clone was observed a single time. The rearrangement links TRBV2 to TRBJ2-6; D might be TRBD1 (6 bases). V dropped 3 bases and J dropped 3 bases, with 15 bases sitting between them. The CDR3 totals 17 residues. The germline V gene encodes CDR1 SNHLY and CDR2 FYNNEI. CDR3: CASSEDRPIGGANVLTF. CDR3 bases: TGTGCCAGCAGTGAGGACAGACCCATCGGTGGGGCCAACGTCCTGACTTTC.

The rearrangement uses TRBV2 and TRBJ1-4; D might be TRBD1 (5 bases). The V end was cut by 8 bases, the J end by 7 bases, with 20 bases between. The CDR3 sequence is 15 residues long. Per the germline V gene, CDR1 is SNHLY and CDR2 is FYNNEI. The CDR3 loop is CASRSQGGSVEKLFF. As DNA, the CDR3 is TGTGCCAGCCGCTCTCAGGGCGGATCGGTTGAAAAACTGTTTTTT. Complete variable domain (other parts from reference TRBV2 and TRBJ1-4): EPEVTQTPSHQVTQMGQEVILRCVPISNHLYFYWYRQILGQKVEFLVSFYNNEISEKSEIFDDQFSVERPDGSNFTLKIRSTKLEDSAMYFCASRSQGGSVEKLFFGSGTQLSVL.

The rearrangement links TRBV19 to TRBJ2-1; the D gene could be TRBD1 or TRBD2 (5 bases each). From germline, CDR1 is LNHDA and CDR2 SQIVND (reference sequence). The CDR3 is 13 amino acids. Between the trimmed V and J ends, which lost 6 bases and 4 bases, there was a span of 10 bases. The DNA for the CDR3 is TGTGCCAGTAGGGGGACCGTGTACAATGAGCAGTTCTTC. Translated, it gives CASRGTVYNEQFF.

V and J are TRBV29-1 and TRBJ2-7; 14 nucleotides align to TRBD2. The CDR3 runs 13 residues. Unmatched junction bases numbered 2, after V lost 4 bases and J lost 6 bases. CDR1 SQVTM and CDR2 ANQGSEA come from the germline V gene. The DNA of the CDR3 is TGCAGCGTTGTCGGACTAGCGGGAGGCGAGCAGTACTTC. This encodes CSVVGLAGGEQYF.

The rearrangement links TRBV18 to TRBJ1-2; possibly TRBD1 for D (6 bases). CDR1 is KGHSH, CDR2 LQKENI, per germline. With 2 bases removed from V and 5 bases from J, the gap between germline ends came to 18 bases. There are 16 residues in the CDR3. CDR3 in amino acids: CASSPRPAGTSYGYTF. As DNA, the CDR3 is TGTGCCAGCTCACCAAGGCCTGCGGGGACAAGTTATGGCTACACCTTC.

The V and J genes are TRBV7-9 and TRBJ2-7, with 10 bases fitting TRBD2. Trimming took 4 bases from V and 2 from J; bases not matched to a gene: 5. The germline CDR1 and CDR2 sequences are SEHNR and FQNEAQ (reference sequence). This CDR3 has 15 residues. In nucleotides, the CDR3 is TGTGCCAGCAGCTCGGGGACTAGCGTGGCCTACGAGCAGTACTTC. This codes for CASSSGTSVAYEQYF.

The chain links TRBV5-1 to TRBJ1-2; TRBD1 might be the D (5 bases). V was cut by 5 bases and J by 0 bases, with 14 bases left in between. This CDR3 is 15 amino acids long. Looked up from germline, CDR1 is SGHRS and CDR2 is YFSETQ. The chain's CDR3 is CASRAQGSANYGYTF. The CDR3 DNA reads TGCGCCAGCAGGGCCCAGGGCAGCGCTAACTATGGCTACACCTTC.

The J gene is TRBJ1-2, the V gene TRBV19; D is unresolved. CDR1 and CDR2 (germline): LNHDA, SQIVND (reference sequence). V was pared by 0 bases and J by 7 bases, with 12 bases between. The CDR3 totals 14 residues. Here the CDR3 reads CASSIDRSLGGYTF. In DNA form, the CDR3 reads TGTGCCAGTAGTATAGACCGGAGCTTGGGTGGCTACACCTTC.

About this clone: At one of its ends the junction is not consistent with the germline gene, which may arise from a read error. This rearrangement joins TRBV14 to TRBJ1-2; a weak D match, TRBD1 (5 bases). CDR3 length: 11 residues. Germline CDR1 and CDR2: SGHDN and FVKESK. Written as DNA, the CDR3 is TGTGCCAGCAGCCAAGGTGGGGGTCGGGACTTC. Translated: CASSQGGGRDF.

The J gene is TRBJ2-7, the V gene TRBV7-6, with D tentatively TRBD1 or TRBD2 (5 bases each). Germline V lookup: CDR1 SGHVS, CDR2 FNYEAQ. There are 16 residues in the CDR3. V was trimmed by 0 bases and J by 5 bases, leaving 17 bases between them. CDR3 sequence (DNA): TGTGCCAGCAGCTTAGCGTACCGGGGCCATGCCAACGAGCAGTACTTC. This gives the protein CASSLAYRGHANEQYF. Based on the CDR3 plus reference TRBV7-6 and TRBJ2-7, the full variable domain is GAGVSQSPRYKVTKRGQDVALRCDPISGHVSLYWYRQALGQGPEFLTYFNYEAQQDKSGLPNDRFSAERPEGSISTLTIQRTEQRDSAMYRCASSLAYRGHANEQYFGPGTRLTVT.

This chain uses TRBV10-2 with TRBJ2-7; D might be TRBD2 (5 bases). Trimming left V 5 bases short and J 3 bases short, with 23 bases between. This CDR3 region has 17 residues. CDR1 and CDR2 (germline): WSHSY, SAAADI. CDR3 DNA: TGCGCCAGCAGTTTTGTTAGTAGTCTTAGCGCCCACTACGAGCAGTACTTC. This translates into CASSFVSSLSAHYEQYF.

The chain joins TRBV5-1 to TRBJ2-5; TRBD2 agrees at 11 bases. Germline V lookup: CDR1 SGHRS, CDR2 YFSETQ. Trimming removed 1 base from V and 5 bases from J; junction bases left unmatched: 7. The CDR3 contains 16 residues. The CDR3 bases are TGCGCCAGCAGCTTGCCACTAGCGGGAGTCGGGGAGACCCAGTACTTC. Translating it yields CASSLPLAGVGETQYF.

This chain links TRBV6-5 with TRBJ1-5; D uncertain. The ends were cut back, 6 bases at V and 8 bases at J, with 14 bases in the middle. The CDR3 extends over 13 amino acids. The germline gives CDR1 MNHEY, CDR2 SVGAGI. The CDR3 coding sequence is TGTGCCAGCAGCAGCCCTCCCAGTGAGCCCCAGCATTTT. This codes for CASSSPPSEPQHF.

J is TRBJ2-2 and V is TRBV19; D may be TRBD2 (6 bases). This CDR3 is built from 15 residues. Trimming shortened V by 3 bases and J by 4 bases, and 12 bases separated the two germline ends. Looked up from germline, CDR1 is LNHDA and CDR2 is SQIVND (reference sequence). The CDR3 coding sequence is TGTGCCAGTAGTATTCGACTAGTCCCCACCGGGGAGCTGTTTTTT. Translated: CASSIRLVPTGELFF.

The CDR3 DNA reads TGTGCCAGCAGCCCCGGGGACTCCCGAGGAACCGGGGAGTTCTTC. This encodes CASSPGDSRGTGEFF. This chain connects TRBV28 to TRBJ2-1, with D perhaps matching TRBD2 (6 bases). The CDR3 is made up of 15 amino acids. V lost 6 bases and J 14 bases, leaving 26 bases between the germline ends. Germline loops: CDR1 MDHEN, CDR2 SYDVKM.

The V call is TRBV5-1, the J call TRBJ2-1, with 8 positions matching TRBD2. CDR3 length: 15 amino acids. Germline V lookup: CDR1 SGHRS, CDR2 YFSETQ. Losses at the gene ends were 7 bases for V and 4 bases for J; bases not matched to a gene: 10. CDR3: CASRRAGVSYNEQFF. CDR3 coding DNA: TGCGCCAGCCGTCGAGCGGGAGTGTCATACAATGAGCAGTTCTTC.